This T cell receptor (beta chain) was retrieved from a study of OX40 agonist ivuxolimab in advanced cancers. Study-level background: Ivuxolimab, which targeted the costimulatory receptor OX40 (CD134), was an agonistic, fully human IgG2 monoclonal antibody. Intravenous ivuxolimab was administered to patients every 2 weeks at six dose levels: 0.01, 0.1, 0.3, 1.5, 3 and 10 mg/kg. In the dose-escalation cohort, around 80% of patients were male, and the mean age was around 60 years with a range of roughly 20 to 85. Peripheral TCRbeta sequencing was intended to test whether TCR sequence diversity was altered and clonal T-cell expansion was caused by ivuxolimab. Three dose-escalation patients achieved partial responses, one with hepatocellular carcinoma and two with cutaneous melanoma. Among the roughly 50 dose-escalation patients, around 20 had hepatocellular carcinoma, 15 or so melanoma, 9 renal cell carcinoma and 9 head and neck cancer. Patients were allowed to have had prior anti-PD-1, anti-PD-L1 or anti-CTLA-4 therapy, and 30% to 40% of the dose-escalation patients had previously received checkpoint inhibitors. The paper covers the monotherapy dose-escalation part of the phase I ivuxolimab trial, which included N ≈ 50 patients.

To sequence the TCRbeta CDR3 region, genomic DNA was isolated from the sorted cells. The immunoSEQ Assay was used to sequence the TCRbeta CDR3 regions. The source is immuneACCESS, and TCRdb retained only in-frame sequences with V and J called. Part of the clones is not carried over; for the studies checked, unresolved V genes explain less than half of this, and the remainder is unexplained. The sample contains some 44,000 clones, around 87% of them found a single time. Approximately 5% of the sample goes to the ten largest clones. The trial excluded patients who had a history of autoimmune disease or were on systemic immunosuppression. In every dose cohort, peripheral blood was drawn for TCR sequencing at baseline, cycle 4 day 1, and cycle 7 day 1. Samples were obtained from an open-label, multicenter, first-in-human phase I dose-escalation trial of ivuxolimab. The trial enrolled adults with locally advanced or metastatic head and neck squamous cell, hepatocellular, melanoma or renal cell carcinoma. Before TCR sequencing, CD4+ T cells and CD8+ T cells from peripheral blood were sorted into separate populations.

About this clone: No antigen is known for it. The sample holds no much larger clone one base away, and base qualities are not on file.

Including the terminal cysteine and phenylalanine, the CDR3 comprises 16 residues. The DNA shown is the 48-base CDR3, in frame from base 1. The paper's findings and limits, for the study overall: At doses from 0.1 to 3.0 mg/kg, clonal expansion was seen in both CD4+ and CD8+ blood T cells between baseline and week 6. Low levels of normalized T-cell clonal expansion were also shown by some nonresponding patients. In the 0.1-3.0 mg/kg groups, partial responders had among the lowest normalized peripheral clonal expansion, particularly in CD8+ T cells. Which antigens the clonally expanded peripheral T cells were specific for was not determined. After ivuxolimab, expanded clones were on average more numerous among CD8+ T cells than among CD4+ T cells.

The sample was CD4+ or CD8+ T cells sorted from blood, taken in a trial of the OX40 agonist ivuxolimab. Recombination linked TRBV12-2 to TRBJ2-7. TRBV12-2 is a listed pseudogene. This receptor was taken from an adult with an advanced solid tumor such as melanoma, head and neck, liver or kidney cancer. The DNA sequence is as follows: TGTGCAAGTCGCCCGGAGGGGGAAACGAACCTTATAGAGCAGTACTTC. Its coded protein is CASRPEGETNLIEQYF.